This TCR beta chain appears in the sequencing data of a study of shared clonotypes between healthy human individuals. Assay execution took place at the deep level. Profiling relied on immunoSEQ multiplex PCR, and the TCRdb table lists in-frame clones only, not all of them. This sample has approximately 500,000 clones, with 95% to 97% found just once. Per germline, CDR1 SGHRS and CDR2 YFSETQ. V dropped 0 bases and J dropped 5; count of bases not matched to a gene: 12. The CDR3 is made up of 17 amino acids. Nashville, Tennessee was home to all donors, who were Caucasian adults. Study results and caveats: Non-shared clonotypes had lower generation probabilities than clonotypes shared by all four sorted-subset donors. Relative to memory subsets, naive subsets generally showed larger estimated richness.

For this clone: No antigen is known for it.

The receptor comes from a woman aged 25 to 39 in good health. The genes are TRBV5-1 and TRBJ2-5; 8 positions match TRBD1. Sequenced material: naive CD4+ T cells sorted from blood. The subset here: CD45RA+ positively selected. The CDR3 sequence: CASSLGQGFTRGETQYF. The CDR3 DNA follows: TGCGCCAGCAGCTTGGGACAGGGGTTTACTAGGGGTGAGACCCAGTACTTC.